The 28 T cell receptor beta chains below all came from one sample that was sequenced in a study of T cells in Graves' hyperthyroidism and ophthalmopathy. Amplification of TCR beta CDR3 regions was performed using RNA transcripts as template. Initially, a first-round RT-PCR of the TCR CDR3 employed the HTBI primer set. A single record per CDR3 protein comes from TCRdb applying MiXCR to the multiplex PCR reads. This sample yields more than 300,000 distinct CDR3 sequences, of which roughly 13% are seen a single time; around 9.2% belongs to the top ten. The sample taken for sequencing was blood. The receptors derive from a woman aged 18-30 years with Graves' hyperthyroidism.

The V call is TRBV13, the J call TRBJ1-2; possibly TRBD1 for D (6 bases). The germline CDR1 and CDR2 sequences are PRHDT and FYEKMQ (reference sequence). The length of the CDR3 is 16 residues. V lost 7 bases and J 0 bases, leaving 18 bases between the germline ends. CDR3 in amino acids: CASTLWGGHSNYGYTF. DNA for the CDR3: TGTGCCAGCACCCTTTGGGGGGGGCATTCTAACTATGGCTACACCTTC.

In its sample, this clonotype was seen many times. The chain uses TRBV30 and TRBJ2-6; D is possibly TRBD2 (5 bases). V was pared by 5 bases and J by 4 bases, with 9 bases between. The CDR3 runs to 13 residues. Looked up from germline, CDR1 is GTSNPN and CDR2 is SVGIG (reference sequence). The CDR3 loop reads CAWGGPGANVLTF. The CDR3 region has the DNA TGTGCCTGGGGCGGGCCCGGGGCCAACGTCCTGACTTTC.

Turning to this clonotype: One end of the junction is discordant with germline, which a read error may explain. The V and J genes are TRBV3-1 and TRBJ2-5; D perhaps matches TRBD2 (6 bases). CDR1 is LGHDT, CDR2 YNNKEL, per germline (reference sequence). The CDR3 covers 15 residues. The CDR3 region is CASSQAGHRGESWNF. Here the CDR3 DNA reads TGTGCCAGCAGCCAAGCCGGACACCGCGGGGAATCCTGGAACTTC.

The chain recombines TRBV9 with TRBJ1-4, with D possibly matching TRBD1 (6 bases). This CDR3 has 14 amino acids. Trimming left V 3 bases short and J 7 bases short, with 13 bases between. CDR1 and CDR2 from the germline V gene are SGDLS and YYNGEE. CDR3 DNA: TGTGCCAGCAGCGCACCAGAGGGGGGTGAAAAACTGTTTTTT. Amino acids: CASSAPEGGEKLFF. Full variable domain (missing parts from reference TRBV9 and TRBJ1-4): DSGVTQTPKHLITATGQRVTLRCSPRSGDLSVYWYQQSLDQGLQFLIQYYNGEERAKGNILERFSAQQFPDLHSELNLSSLELGDSALYFCASSAPEGGEKLFFGSGTQLSVL.

This clonotype has a count of ten or more. This chain links TRBV9 with TRBJ2-7; TRBD1 might be the D (7 bases). Germline loops: CDR1 SGDLS, CDR2 YYNGEE. The CDR3 covers 14 residues. The V end was cut by 4 bases, the J end by 5 bases, with 16 bases between. The CDR3 sequence: CASSQGGRGHEQYF. Here the CDR3 DNA reads TGTGCCAGCAGCCAGGGGGGCAGGGGCCACGAGCAGTACTTC. The whole variable domain, filled in from reference TRBV9 and TRBJ2-7, reads DSGVTQTPKHLITATGQRVTLRCSPRSGDLSVYWYQQSLDQGLQFLIQYYNGEERAKGNILERFSAQQFPDLHSELNLSSLELGDSALYFCASSQGGRGHEQYFGPGTRLTVT.

The chain carries TRBV5-6 and TRBJ1-1; perhaps TRBD1 as D (6 bases). Germline V gene data show CDR1 as SGHDT and CDR2 as YYEEEE. The CDR3 contains 15 residues. Trimming left V 4 bases short and J 6 bases short, with 19 bases between. This CDR3 reads CASSLGTGWHAEAFF. The DNA for the CDR3 is TGTGCCAGCAGCCTGGGTACAGGGTGGCACGCTGAAGCTTTCTTT. Supplemented by reference TRBV5-6 and TRBJ1-1, the full variable domain reads DAGVTQSPTHLIKTRGQQVTLRCSPKSGHDTVSWYQQALGQGPQFIFQYYEEEERQRGNFPDRFSGHQFPNYSSELNVNALLLGDSALYLCASSLGTGWHAEAFFGQGTRLTVV.

Comments on this clonotype: The junction departs from germline at one end; a sequencing error may be responsible. This sequence joins TRBV7-2 and TRBJ2-2, with 9 bases fitting TRBD1. Per germline, CDR1 SGHTA and CDR2 FQGNSA. This CDR3 has 17 amino acids. This CDR3 is CASSLPGQGGNTRELFF. The CDR3 nucleotides are TGTGCCAGCAGCTTGCCGGGACAGGGAGGCAACACCCGGGAGCTGTTTTTT.

This clonotype is a singleton in its sample. Its ends do not fully match the called genes, so a read error is possible. V gene TRBV28 combines with J gene TRBJ2-7; no definite D call. Per the germline V gene, CDR1 is MDHEN and CDR2 is SYDVKM. This CDR3 comprises 12 residues. In DNA, the CDR3 is TGTGCCGGCAGTTTACTTGGTTACGAGCAGTACTTC. Residues: CAGSLLGYEQYF.

The chain joins TRBV28 to TRBJ1-2, with D perhaps matching TRBD1 (6 bases). V lost 5 bases, J lost 3 bases, and 13 bases lay in between. Germline CDR1 MDHEN, CDR2 SYDVKM. The CDR3 length is 14 residues. CDR3 sequence (DNA): TGTGCCAGCAGTGGGCAGGGGCAACACTATGGCTACACCTTC. Translating it yields CASSGQGQHYGYTF.

This clonotype was recorded at least ten times. The genes are TRBV5-5 and TRBJ2-5; D assignment may be TRBD1 or TRBD2 (5 bases each). Germline lookup yields CDR1 SGHKS and CDR2 YYEKEE (reference sequence). Deletions cut 2 bases from V and 1 base from J, with 9 bases between. CDR3 length: 14 amino acids. CDR3 sequence: CASSLGTIQETQYF. The CDR3, as DNA: TGTGCCAGCAGCTTAGGGACCATCCAAGAGACCCAGTACTTC.

There are many counts of this clonotype. V is TRBV27 and J is TRBJ1-2, with D possibly being TRBD1 (5 bases). Germline V gives CDR1 MNHEY, CDR2 SMNVEV (reference sequence). Trimming took 3 bases from V and 3 from J, leaving 14 bases between them. This CDR3 contains 15 residues. CDR3 DNA: TGTGCCAGCAGTTTTCTAGCGGGGCCCGACTATGGCTACACCTTC. It encodes CASSFLAGPDYGYTF.

This clonotype was seen repeatedly, ten times or more. The J gene is TRBJ2-7, the V gene TRBV7-8; the match to TRBD2 covers 11 bases. The germline CDR1 and CDR2 sequences are SGHVS and FQNEAQ. This CDR3 region has 15 residues. The V segment lost 2 bases and the J segment 5 bases; nucleotides outside the gene matches: 5. The CDR3 DNA sequence: TGTGCCAGCAGCTTACTAGCGGGGGGCCTGGACGAGCAGTACTTC. This translates into CASSLLAGGLDEQYF.

This clonotype was seen ten or more times. CDR3 sequence (DNA): TGCAGTGCTAACCCCGGGACAGGGGCTGTCGAGCAGTACTTC. Translating it yields CSANPGTGAVEQYF. The V call is TRBV20-1, the J call TRBJ2-7; 10 positions agree with TRBD1. CDR1 and CDR2 (germline): DFQATT, SNEGSKA (reference sequence). V lost 4 bases, J lost 6 bases, and 9 bases stayed unmatched. This CDR3 has 14 amino acids.

Turning to this clonotype: A read error is possible here, since a much larger clone lies one base away. V and J are TRBV5-1 and TRBJ2-5, with TRBD1 matching 7 bases. This CDR3 contains 13 residues. The germline V gene encodes CDR1 SGHRS and CDR2 YFSETQ. CDR3 sequence reads: CVSSLGTARAQYF. CDR3 nucleotides: TGCGTCAGCAGCTTGGGGACAGCGCGGGCCCAGTACTTC.

On this clonotype itself: At one end the junction does not follow the germline gene, possibly because of a read error. The chain couples TRBV7-7 to TRBJ2-4; TRBD2 matches at 9 bases. This CDR3 has 14 residues. In germline, CDR1 is SSHAT, CDR2 FNYEAQ (reference sequence). Here the CDR3 DNA reads TGTGCTAGCAGCGGAAATGGACTAGCGCGGTTTCAGTACTTC. Its protein is CASSGNGLARFQYF. Using reference TRBV7-7 and TRBJ2-4 for the parts outside the CDR3, the full variable domain is GAGVSQSPRYKVTKRGQDVTLRCDPISSHATLYWYQQALGQGPEFLTYFNYEAQPDKSGLPSDRFSAERPEGSISTLTIQRTEQRDSAMYRCASSGNGLARFQYFGAGTRLSVL.

This clonotype was seen ten or more times. The chain recombines TRBV7-2 with TRBJ1-1, with D tentatively TRBD1 (5 bases). In germline, CDR1 is SGHTA, CDR2 FQGNSA. V was pared by 1 base and J by 3 bases, with 9 bases between. The CDR3 is 14 residues long. The CDR3 reads CASSLGQLDTEAFF. In DNA form, the CDR3 reads TGTGCCAGCAGCTTAGGACAGTTGGACACTGAAGCTTTCTTT.

A few counts support this clonotype. The V gene is TRBV5-6, the J gene TRBJ1-2; D remains unclear. The CDR3 has 15 residues. Germline V gene data show CDR1 as SGHDT and CDR2 as YYEEEE. The V end was cut by 4 bases, the J end by 3 bases, with 16 bases between. CDR3 sequence: CASSGGVYLHYGYTF. CDR3 in DNA: TGTGCCAGCAGCGGTGGGGTCTACCTCCACTATGGCTACACCTTC.

Many counts were recorded for this clonotype. The chain employs TRBV6-2 or TRBV6-3 and TRBJ2-1; 9 bases map to TRBD2. CDR1 and CDR2 from the germline V gene are MNHEY and SVGEGT. CDR3 length: 15 residues. V lost 2 bases and J lost 10; bases outside the gene matches: 9. The CDR3 spells CASSYGRLAATEQFF. CDR3 DNA sequence: TGTGCCAGCAGTTACGGTCGACTAGCGGCGACGGAGCAGTTCTTC.

V and J are TRBV18 and TRBJ2-2, with D unclear. This CDR3 is built from 14 residues. The V end was cut by 4 bases, the J end by 0 bases, with 6 bases between. Germline V CDR1 and CDR2: KGHSH, LQKENI. The CDR3 sequence is CASSRAPNTGELFF. As DNA, the CDR3 is TGTGCCAGCTCACGGGCCCCGAACACCGGGGAGCTGTTTTTT.

This sequence joins TRBV6-1 and TRBJ1-3; D is ambiguous. Trimming took 5 bases from V and 4 from J, leaving 9 bases between them. The CDR3 sequence is 13 residues long. Per the germline V gene, CDR1 is MNHNS and CDR2 is SASEGT. The CDR3 DNA is TGTGCCAGCAGTTATATAGCCGGAAACACCATATATTTT. Residues: CASSYIAGNTIYF.

The CDR3 loop is CSARGLSTEAFF. DNA for the CDR3: TGCAGTGCTAGAGGGTTAAGCACTGAAGCTTTCTTT. The chain recombines TRBV20-1 with TRBJ1-1; D not resolved. Germline CDR1 is DFQATT and CDR2 is SNEGSKA (reference sequence). V lost 1 base, J lost 4 bases, and 7 bases lay in between. This CDR3 is built from 12 residues.

This clonotype was observed a handful of times. The chain uses TRBV20-1 and TRBJ2-1; D could derive from TRBD1 or TRBD2 (6 bases each). The CDR3 length is 16 residues. Germline CDR1 DFQATT, CDR2 SNEGSKA (reference sequence). V lost 0 bases to trimming and J lost 0 bases, with 12 bases between them. CDR3 in DNA: TGCAGTGCTAGAGATTTCGGGGGCACCTCCTACAATGAGCAGTTCTTC. Its translation: CSARDFGGTSYNEQFF.

On this clonotype: Germline is not matched at one junction end, which may reflect a read error. J is TRBJ1-2 and V is TRBV6-5; 8 nucleotides agree with TRBD1. CDR1 MNHEY and CDR2 SVGAGI come from the germline V gene. The CDR3 extends over 13 amino acids. The CDR3 region has the DNA TGTGCCAGCCGTTTGGGACAGGCCTATGACTACACCTTC. It encodes CASRLGQAYDYTF.

Points on this clonotype: This likely traces to a read error, being one base from a far larger clone. J is TRBJ1-1 and V is TRBV12-3 or TRBV12-4, with D perhaps matching TRBD1 (5 bases). The CDR3 covers 14 residues. The CDR3 region has the DNA TGTGCCAGCGGTTTTGGGACGGGGAACACTGAAGCTTTCTTT. Translating it yields CASGFGTGNTEAFF.

This clonotype was picked up a small number of times. The chain employs TRBV15 and TRBJ1-5; 7 nucleotides line up with TRBD1. CDR1 LNHNV and CDR2 YYDKDF come from the germline V gene (reference sequence). The CDR3 runs to 14 residues. Germline trimming cut 9 bases from V and 5 bases from J; bases unmatched to any gene: 10. The CDR3 region is CATYRGKFHQPQHF. DNA of the CDR3: TGTGCCACTTACAGGGGAAAATTTCATCAGCCCCAGCATTTT.

This clonotype was recorded many times. At one end, the junction sequence differs from germline, possibly due to a read error. V usage is TRBV7-7 and J usage is TRBJ2-3, with D possibly being TRBD2 (6 bases). The CDR3 has 15 amino acids. CDR1 and CDR2 from the germline V gene are SSHAT and FNYEAQ (reference sequence). The CDR3 DNA reads TGTGCTAGCAGCCCAGGAGCTAGCGAGACAGATACGCAGTATTTT. This encodes CASSPGASETDTQYF.

Of note for this clonotype: Because the CDR3's place on the DNA is in doubt, the DNA is left out and the CDR3 is given as listed by TCRdb. The CDR3 region is CATSDPGHLRAGELFF. The chain links TRBV24-1 to TRBJ2-2; the tabulated D call, TRBD1, remains unverified against the DNA. The CDR3 region is 16 residues in length, termini included. Germline V gene sequence: CDR1 KGHDR, CDR2 SFDVKD.

This clonotype was recorded many times. The genes are TRBV6-1 and TRBJ1-2; weak D call: TRBD1 (5 bases). Germline loops: CDR1 MNHNS, CDR2 SASEGT. Trimming took 4 bases from V and 0 from J, leaving 12 bases between them. This CDR3 contains 15 residues. CDR3: CASSASGRANYGYTF. In nucleotides, the CDR3 is TGTGCCAGCAGTGCTTCAGGGAGAGCTAACTATGGCTACACCTTC.